A selection of T cell receptor beta chains follows, all from one sample in a study of shared clonotypes between healthy human individuals. Profiled with immunoSEQ multiplex PCR; TCRdb holds only in-frame clones, not every one. The profile shows some 1 million clones, roughly 80% of them singletons. The sample consisted of memory CD4+ T cells sorted from blood. These receptors originate from a man younger than 35 in good health. The CDR3 runs from the conserved cysteine through the conserved F or W. Each record gives: D gene, V gene, J gene, clone size, CDR3 protein, CDR3 DNA. D genes are given only for firm matches. A row's size may be missing; if present it is once, few, many or a size class.

d_gene: .; v_gene: TRBV28; j_gene: TRBJ1-4; abundance: .; CDR3aa: CASRETGSDGKLFF; CDR3nt: TGTGCCAGCAGAGAGACCGGTTCCGATGGAAAACTGTTTTTT
d_gene: .; v_gene: TRBV30; j_gene: TRBJ1-5; abundance: few; CDR3aa: CAWSYRYNQPQHF; CDR3nt: TGTGCCTGGAGTTACCGATACAATCAGCCCCAGCATTTT
d_gene: .; v_gene: TRBV5-4; j_gene: TRBJ1-1; abundance: .; CDR3aa: CASSHGQRTNTEAFF; CDR3nt: TGTGCCAGCAGCCACGGACAGAGGACGAACACTGAAGCTTTCTTT
d_gene: .; v_gene: TRBV18; j_gene: TRBJ1-5; abundance: few; CDR3aa: CASSRALNQPQHF; CDR3nt: TGTGCCAGCTCCCGAGCGTTGAATCAGCCCCAGCATTTT
d_gene: .; v_gene: TRBV11-2; j_gene: TRBJ2-7; abundance: .; CDR3aa: CASSSSKTHYEQYF; CDR3nt: TGTGCCAGCAGCTCCTCCAAGACCCACTACGAGCAGTACTTC
d_gene: TRBD1; v_gene: TRBV10-3; j_gene: TRBJ1-2; abundance: .; CDR3aa: CATLRSTPGTGDGYTF; CDR3nt: TGTGCCACCCTCCGAAGCACCCCAGGGACAGGGGATGGCTACACCTTC
d_gene: .; v_gene: TRBV18; j_gene: TRBJ2-7; abundance: .; CDR3aa: CASSPTGNEQYF; CDR3nt: TGTGCCAGCTCGCCTACAGGGAACGAGCAGTACTTC
d_gene: .; v_gene: TRBV27; j_gene: TRBJ2-7; abundance: .; CDR3aa: CASIQKSYEQYF; CDR3nt: TGTGCCAGCATTCAGAAATCCTACGAGCAGTACTTC
d_gene: .; v_gene: TRBV10-3; j_gene: TRBJ1-3; abundance: .; CDR3aa: CAITPDGTGNTIYF; CDR3nt: TGTGCCATCACCCCCGATGGGACTGGAAACACCATATATTTT
d_gene: .; v_gene: TRBV5-1; j_gene: TRBJ1-1; abundance: few; CDR3aa: CASSPGPGNTEAFF; CDR3nt: TGCGCCAGCAGCCCCGGACCGGGGAACACTGAAGCTTTCTTT